The 20 T cell receptor beta chains below were found in one sample sequenced in a study of early T cells in non-severe SARS-CoV-2 infection. TCRdb reanalysed the 5' RACE reads using MiXCR and keeps one entry per CDR3 protein. Among about 68,000 distinct CDR3 sequences listed, roughly a tenth were seen once. Sequencing was performed on whole blood. These receptors came from an adult who was a healthcare worker with PCR-confirmed SARS-CoV-2 infection or an uninfected control (not recorded which).

This sequence joins TRBV12-3 or TRBV12-4 and TRBJ2-7, with D perhaps given as TRBD1 or TRBD2 (5 bases each). CDR3 length: 13 amino acids. Trimming took 3 bases from V and 3 from J, leaving 9 bases between them. CDR3: CASSFSGGYEQYF. The DNA of the CDR3 is TGTGCCAGCAGTTTTAGTGGGGGCTACGAGCAGTACTTC.

The chain has TRBV3-1 and TRBJ1-3; D ambiguous. Trimming left V 1 base short and J 0 bases short, with 7 bases between. CDR1 and CDR2 (germline): LGHDT, YNNKEL (reference sequence). The CDR3 is made up of 15 amino acids. The CDR3 protein is CASSQGRYSGNTIYF. CDR3 nucleotide sequence: TGTGCCAGCAGCCAAGGCCGGTACTCTGGAAACACCATATATTTT.

This clonotype was observed a handful of times. This chain uses TRBV6-4 with TRBJ2-2, with D possibly TRBD1 on 6 matching bases. Germline CDR1 reads MRHNA; CDR2 reads SNTAGT. The CDR3 totals 13 residues. The ends were cut back, 8 bases at V and 3 bases at J, with 10 bases in the middle. The DNA for the CDR3 is TGTGCCAGCTCAGGGGCGGACACCGGGGAGCTGTTTTTT. Translated: CASSGADTGELFF.

This clonotype was found many times. The chain combines TRBV7-2 with TRBJ1-4; 7 bases line up with TRBD1. The CDR3 is made up of 15 amino acids. Germline V gene sequence: CDR1 SGHTA, CDR2 FQGNSA. J was trimmed by 4 bases and V by 5 bases; bases with no gene match: 7. This CDR3 reads CASSSRQGLNEKLFF. The CDR3 coding sequence is TGTGCCAGCAGCAGCAGACAGGGCCTTAATGAAAAACTGTTTTTT.

This clonotype was detected a few times. The chain joins TRBV5-5 to TRBJ2-5, with D tentatively TRBD2 (6 bases). The V and J ends lost 4 bases and 2 bases respectively, with 12 bases between them. CDR3 size: 14 residues. Germline values: CDR1 SGHKS, CDR2 YYEKEE (reference sequence). CDR3: CASSLEGRQETQYF. The CDR3 DNA follows: TGTGCCAGCAGCCTGGAGGGACGGCAAGAGACCCAGTACTTC.

The chain uses TRBV9 and TRBJ2-7, with D maybe TRBD1 (5 bases). Germline loops: CDR1 SGDLS, CDR2 YYNGEE. Trimming cost V 4 bases and J 6 bases, with 20 bases left between them. There are 15 residues in the CDR3. The CDR3 nucleotides are TGTGCCAGCAGCCAAGGGGCGACGAGAGTGAGCGAGCAGTACTTC. It translates to CASSQGATRVSEQYF.

This clonotype has only a few counts. Here the CDR3 reads CASQLSGRFGDYEQYF. CDR3 nucleotide sequence: TGTGCCAGCCAGTTGAGCGGGAGGTTCGGGGATTACGAGCAGTACTTC. The gene calls are TRBV12-3 or TRBV12-4 and TRBJ2-7, with TRBD2 matching over 9 bases. V shed 8 bases and J 4 bases; nucleotides not matched to a gene: 15. The CDR3 consists of 16 residues.

The V call is TRBV2, the J call TRBJ1-5, with a tentative D call TRBD1 (5 bases). The germline V and J ends were trimmed by 2 bases and 7 bases, with 15 bases remaining between them. The CDR3 loop spans 15 amino acids. Per the germline V gene, CDR1 is SNHLY and CDR2 is FYNNEI. Written as DNA, the CDR3 is TGTGCCAGCAGTGAAAGGGGCAGGGATGGCCAGCCCCAGCATTTT. It yields the protein CASSERGRDGQPQHF.

This clonotype was found a few times. The rearrangement links TRBV28 to TRBJ2-7; TRBD2 is a possible D gene (5 bases). CDR3 length equals 13 residues. From germline, CDR1 is MDHEN and CDR2 SYDVKM. V lost 5 bases and J 3 bases, leaving 11 bases between the germline ends. The CDR3 DNA follows: TGTGCCAGCAGTCCTATGGACTTCTACGAGCAGTACTTC. Translated: CASSPMDFYEQYF.

The V gene is TRBV7-9, the J gene TRBJ2-1; 8 positions agree with TRBD2. J lost 5 bases, V lost 2 bases, and 11 bases had no gene match. This CDR3 has 17 amino acids. CDR1 and CDR2 (germline): SEHNR, FQNEAQ (reference sequence). CDR3 region: CASSLLPGSGNDNEQFF. CDR3 nucleotides: TGTGCCAGCAGCTTACTCCCGGGTAGCGGGAACGACAATGAGCAGTTCTTC.

V and J are TRBV4-3 and TRBJ2-6; unclear D gene. The CDR3 runs to 18 residues. Trimming removed 0 bases at V and 0 bases at J, with 12 bases between. From germline, CDR1 is LGHNA and CDR2 YSLEER. The CDR3 reads CASSQDYASSSGANVLTF. CDR3 nucleotide sequence: TGCGCCAGCAGCCAAGATTACGCCAGCTCCTCTGGGGCCAACGTCCTGACTTTC.

The rearrangement links TRBV6-2 or TRBV6-3 to TRBJ2-7, with TRBD2 identical over 9 bases. The V gene's germline CDR1 is MNHEY and CDR2 SVGEGT. The V and J ends lost 10 bases and 6 bases, in that order; junction bases with no gene match: 16. The CDR3 is made up of 15 amino acids. The CDR3 DNA follows: TGTGCCACACTCGAAGCGGGAGGACCCTCCGCCGAGCAGTACTTC. Translation gives CATLEAGGPSAEQYF.

This clonotype was observed at least ten times. The chain is built from TRBV28 and TRBJ2-5; 8 bases line up with TRBD2. This CDR3 contains 15 residues. After removal of 1 base from V and 6 bases from J, the junction contained 7 bases not matched to a gene. Germline V gene lookup returns CDR1 MDHEN and CDR2 SYDVKM. CDR3: CASSLSGSGTKTQYF. CDR3 DNA sequence: TGTGCCAGCAGTTTATCCGGTAGCGGGACGAAGACCCAGTACTTC.

This clonotype was recorded at least ten times. The gene calls are TRBV5-1 and TRBJ2-1; 13 bases are a match to TRBD2. With V trimmed by 4 bases and J by 0 bases, 10 bases remained unmatched. This CDR3 is 19 amino acids long. Germline CDR1 and CDR2: SGHRS and YFSETQ. The CDR3 spells CASSPPGLAGRRSYNEQFF. CDR3 bases: TGCGCCAGCAGCCCGCCGGGACTAGCGGGACGTCGCTCCTACAATGAGCAGTTCTTC. The full variable domain, in which reference TRBV5-1 and TRBJ2-1 provide the parts outside the CDR3, is KAGVTQTPRYLIKTRGQQVTLSCSPISGHRSVSWYQQTPGQGLQFLFEYFSETQRNKGNFPGRFSGRQFSNSRSEMNVSTLELGDSALYLCASSPPGLAGRRSYNEQFFGPGTRLTVL.

V gene TRBV7-8 combines with J gene TRBJ1-6, with TRBD1 matching over 10 bases. CDR1 is SGHVS and CDR2 is FQNEAQ in the germline V gene. The V gene end was trimmed by 2 bases and the J gene end by 7 bases; junction bases not matched to a gene: 5. The CDR3 is 16 residues long. Written as DNA, the CDR3 is TGTGCCAGCAGCTTATTCCCGGGACAGGGGAATTCACCCCTCCACTTT. Translation: CASSLFPGQGNSPLHF.

This clonotype came up a few times. This rearrangement joins TRBV7-2 to TRBJ2-3, with 8 bases lining up with TRBD2. The CDR3 runs to 17 residues. Germline trimming cut 6 bases from V and 2 bases from J; bases unmatched to any gene: 13. Germline V CDR1 and CDR2: SGHTA, FQGNSA. The CDR3 here is CASSMTYRAGDTDTQYF. CDR3 DNA: TGTGCCAGCAGTATGACCTATCGAGCGGGGGACACAGATACGCAGTATTTT.

Only a few counts were recorded for this clonotype. V and J are TRBV27 and TRBJ2-1, with D possibly called TRBD1 or TRBD2 (5 bases each). The V gene's germline CDR1 is MNHEY and CDR2 SMNVEV (reference sequence). The CDR3 is made up of 13 amino acids. V was trimmed by 5 bases and J by 4 bases, leaving 9 bases between them. The DNA of the CDR3 is TGTGCCAGCAGTATGGGACCATACAATGAGCAGTTCTTC. Protein sequence: CASSMGPYNEQFF.

J is TRBJ2-1 and V is TRBV7-2; D gene ambiguous. Per the germline V gene, CDR1 is SGHTA and CDR2 is FQGNSA. This CDR3 contains 15 residues. The ends were cut back, 3 bases at V and 9 bases at J, with 18 bases in the middle. CDR3 residues: CASSLEGTVWVEQFF. DNA of the CDR3: TGTGCCAGCAGCTTGGAAGGAACAGTTTGGGTTGAGCAGTTCTTC.

The V call is TRBV20-1, the J call TRBJ2-2; 12 bases align to TRBD1. V trimming: 6 bases; J trimming: 7 bases; junction bases outside the gene matches: 9. This CDR3 spans 15 amino acids. Germline loops: CDR1 DFQATT, CDR2 SNEGSKA (reference sequence). The CDR3 spells CSASGTGGGIGELFF. CDR3 nucleotides: TGCAGTGCCTCCGGGACAGGGGGCGGTATCGGGGAGCTGTTTTTT.

There are many counts of this clonotype. The chain uses TRBV4-1 and TRBJ2-7; the D gene could be TRBD1 or TRBD2 (5 bases each). The CDR3 has 16 residues. CDR1 is MGHRA and CDR2 is YSYEKL in the germline V gene. V lost 4 bases, J lost 2 bases, and 18 bases lay in between. This CDR3 reads CASSRAAVGTAYEQYF. For the CDR3, the DNA is TGCGCCAGCAGCCGGGCGGCGGTGGGGACGGCCTACGAGCAGTACTTC.